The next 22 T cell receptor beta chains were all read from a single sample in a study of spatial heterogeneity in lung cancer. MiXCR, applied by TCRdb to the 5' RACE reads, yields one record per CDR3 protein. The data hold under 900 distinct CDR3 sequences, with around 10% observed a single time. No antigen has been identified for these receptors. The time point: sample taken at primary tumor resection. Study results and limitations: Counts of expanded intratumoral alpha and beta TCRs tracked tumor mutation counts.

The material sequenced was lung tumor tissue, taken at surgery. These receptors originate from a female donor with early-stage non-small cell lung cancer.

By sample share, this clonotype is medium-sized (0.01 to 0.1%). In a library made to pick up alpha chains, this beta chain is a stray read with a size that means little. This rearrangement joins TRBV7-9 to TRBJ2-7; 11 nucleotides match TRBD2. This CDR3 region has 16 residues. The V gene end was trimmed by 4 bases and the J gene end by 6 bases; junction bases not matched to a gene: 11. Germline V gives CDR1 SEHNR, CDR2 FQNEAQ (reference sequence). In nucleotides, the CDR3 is TGTGCCAGCAGCTGGAGTAGCGGGAGGGCCTCTGTCGAGCAGTACTTC. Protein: CASSWSSGRASVEQYF.

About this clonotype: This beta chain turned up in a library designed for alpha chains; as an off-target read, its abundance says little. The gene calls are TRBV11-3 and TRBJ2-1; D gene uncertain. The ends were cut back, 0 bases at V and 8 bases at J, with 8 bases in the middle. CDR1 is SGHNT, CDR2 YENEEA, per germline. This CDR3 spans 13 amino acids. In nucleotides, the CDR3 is TGTGCCAGCAGCTTAGATCTGTTGGATGAGCAGTTCTTC. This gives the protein CASSLDLLDEQFF.

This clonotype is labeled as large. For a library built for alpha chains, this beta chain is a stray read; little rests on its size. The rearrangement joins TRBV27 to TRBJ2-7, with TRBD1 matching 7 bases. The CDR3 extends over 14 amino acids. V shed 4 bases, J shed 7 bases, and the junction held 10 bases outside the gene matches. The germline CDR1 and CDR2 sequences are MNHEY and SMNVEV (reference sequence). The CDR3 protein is CASSSTGDGVEQYF. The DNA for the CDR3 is TGTGCCAGCAGTTCCACAGGGGATGGGGTGGAGCAGTACTTC.

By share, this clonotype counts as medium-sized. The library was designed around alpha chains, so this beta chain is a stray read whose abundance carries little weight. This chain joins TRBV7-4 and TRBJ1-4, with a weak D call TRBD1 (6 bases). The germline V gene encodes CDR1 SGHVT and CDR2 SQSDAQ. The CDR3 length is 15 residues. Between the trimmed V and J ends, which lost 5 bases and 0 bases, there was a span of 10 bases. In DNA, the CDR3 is TGTGCCAGCAGCGCGGACAGAGCAACTAATGAAAAACTGTTTTTT. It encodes CASSADRATNEKLFF.

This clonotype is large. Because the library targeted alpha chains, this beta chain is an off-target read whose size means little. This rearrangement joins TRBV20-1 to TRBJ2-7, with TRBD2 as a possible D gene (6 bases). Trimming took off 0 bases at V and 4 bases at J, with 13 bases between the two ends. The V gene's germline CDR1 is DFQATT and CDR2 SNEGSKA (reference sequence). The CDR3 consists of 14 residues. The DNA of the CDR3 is TGCAGTGCTAGAGACCGGGACTGGGGTTACGAGCAGTACTTC. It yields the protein CSARDRDWGYEQYF.

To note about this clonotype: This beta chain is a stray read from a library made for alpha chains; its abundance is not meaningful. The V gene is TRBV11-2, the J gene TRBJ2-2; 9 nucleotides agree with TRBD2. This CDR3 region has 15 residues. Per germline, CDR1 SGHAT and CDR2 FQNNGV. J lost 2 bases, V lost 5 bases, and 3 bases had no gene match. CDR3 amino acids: CASSGTSLNTGELFF. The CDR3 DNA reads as TGTGCCAGCAGCGGGACTAGCCTCAACACCGGGGAGCTGTTTTTT.

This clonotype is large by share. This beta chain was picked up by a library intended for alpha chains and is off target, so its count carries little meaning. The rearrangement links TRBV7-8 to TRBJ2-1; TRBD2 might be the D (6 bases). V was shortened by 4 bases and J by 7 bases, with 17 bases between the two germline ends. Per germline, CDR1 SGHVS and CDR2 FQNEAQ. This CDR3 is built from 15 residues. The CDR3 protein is CASSSQAVAGNEQFF. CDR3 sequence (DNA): TGTGCCAGCAGCTCTCAAGCGGTTGCGGGGAATGAGCAGTTCTTC.

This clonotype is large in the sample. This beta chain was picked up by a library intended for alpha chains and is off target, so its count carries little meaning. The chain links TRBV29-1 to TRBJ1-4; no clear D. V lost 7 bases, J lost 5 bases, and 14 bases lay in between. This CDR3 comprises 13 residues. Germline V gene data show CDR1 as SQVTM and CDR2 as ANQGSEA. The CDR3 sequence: CSALDPANEKLFF. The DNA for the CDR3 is TGCAGCGCCCTAGACCCGGCGAATGAAAAACTGTTTTTT. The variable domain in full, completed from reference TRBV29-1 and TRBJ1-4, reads SAVISQKPSRDICQRGTSLTIQCQVDSQVTMMFWYRQQPGQSLTLIATANQGSEATYESGFVIDKFPISRPNLTFSTLTVSNMSPEDSSIYLCSALDPANEKLFFGSGTQLSVL.

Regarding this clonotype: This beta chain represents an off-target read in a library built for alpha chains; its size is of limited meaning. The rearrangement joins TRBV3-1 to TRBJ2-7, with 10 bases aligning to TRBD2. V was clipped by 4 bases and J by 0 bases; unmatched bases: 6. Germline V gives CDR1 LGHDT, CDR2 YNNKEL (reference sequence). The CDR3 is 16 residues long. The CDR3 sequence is CASSLLKRGGSYEQYF. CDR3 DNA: TGTGCCAGCAGCCTCTTGAAGCGGGGGGGCTCCTACGAGCAGTACTTC.

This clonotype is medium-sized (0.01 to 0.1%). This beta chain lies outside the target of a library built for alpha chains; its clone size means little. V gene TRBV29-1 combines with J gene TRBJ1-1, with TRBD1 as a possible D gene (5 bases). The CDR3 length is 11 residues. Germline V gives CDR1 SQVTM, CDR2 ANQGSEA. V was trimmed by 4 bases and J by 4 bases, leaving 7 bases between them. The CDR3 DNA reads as TGCAGCGTTGTGGGGGGCACTGAAGCTTTCTTT. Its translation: CSVVGGTEAFF. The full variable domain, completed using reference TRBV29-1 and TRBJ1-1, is SAVISQKPSRDICQRGTSLTIQCQVDSQVTMMFWYRQQPGQSLTLIATANQGSEATYESGFVIDKFPISRPNLTFSTLTVSNMSPEDSSIYLCSVVGGTEAFFGQGTRLTVV.

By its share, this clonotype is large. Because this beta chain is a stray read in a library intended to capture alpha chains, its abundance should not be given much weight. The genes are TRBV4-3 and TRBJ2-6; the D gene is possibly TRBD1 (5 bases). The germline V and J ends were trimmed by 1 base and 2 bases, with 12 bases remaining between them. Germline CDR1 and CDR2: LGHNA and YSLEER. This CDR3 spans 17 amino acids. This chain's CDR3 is CASSQGSGQTGANVLTF. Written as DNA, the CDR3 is TGCGCCAGCAGCCAAGGATCAGGACAAACTGGGGCCAACGTCCTGACTTTC.

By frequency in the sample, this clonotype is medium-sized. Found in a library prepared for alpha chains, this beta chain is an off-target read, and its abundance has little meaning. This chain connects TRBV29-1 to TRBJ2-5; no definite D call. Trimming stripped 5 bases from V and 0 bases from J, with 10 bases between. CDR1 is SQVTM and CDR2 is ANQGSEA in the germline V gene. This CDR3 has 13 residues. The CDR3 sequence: CSVLFQYQETQYF. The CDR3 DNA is TGCAGCGTTTTATTCCAGTACCAAGAGACCCAGTACTTC.

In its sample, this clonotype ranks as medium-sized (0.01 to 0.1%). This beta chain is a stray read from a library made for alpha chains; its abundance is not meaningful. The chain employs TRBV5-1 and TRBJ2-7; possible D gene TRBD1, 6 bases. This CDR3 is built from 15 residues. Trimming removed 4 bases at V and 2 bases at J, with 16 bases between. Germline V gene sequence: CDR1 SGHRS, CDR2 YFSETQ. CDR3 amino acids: CASSLGTRSTYEQYF. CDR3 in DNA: TGCGCCAGCAGCCTAGGGACAAGATCCACCTACGAGCAGTACTTC. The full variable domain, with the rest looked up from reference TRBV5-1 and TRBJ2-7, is KAGVTQTPRYLIKTRGQQVTLSCSPISGHRSVSWYQQTPGQGLQFLFEYFSETQRNKGNFPGRFSGRQFSNSRSEMNVSTLELGDSALYLCASSLGTRSTYEQYFGPGTRLTVT.

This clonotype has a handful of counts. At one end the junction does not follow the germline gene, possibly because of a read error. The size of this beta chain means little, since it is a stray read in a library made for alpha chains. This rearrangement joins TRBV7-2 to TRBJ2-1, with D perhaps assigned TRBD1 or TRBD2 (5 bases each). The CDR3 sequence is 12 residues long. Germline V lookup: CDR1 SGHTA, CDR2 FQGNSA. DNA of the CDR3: TGTGCCAGCAGCTTAGCGGGGACCTCGCGGCTCTTC. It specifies CASSLAGTSRLF.

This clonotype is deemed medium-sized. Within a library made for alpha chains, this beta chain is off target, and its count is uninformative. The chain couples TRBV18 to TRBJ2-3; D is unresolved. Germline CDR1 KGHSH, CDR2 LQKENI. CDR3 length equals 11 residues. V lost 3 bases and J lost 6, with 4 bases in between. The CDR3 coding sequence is TGTGCCAGCTCACCTTGGGATACGCAGTATTTT. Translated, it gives CASSPWDTQYF.

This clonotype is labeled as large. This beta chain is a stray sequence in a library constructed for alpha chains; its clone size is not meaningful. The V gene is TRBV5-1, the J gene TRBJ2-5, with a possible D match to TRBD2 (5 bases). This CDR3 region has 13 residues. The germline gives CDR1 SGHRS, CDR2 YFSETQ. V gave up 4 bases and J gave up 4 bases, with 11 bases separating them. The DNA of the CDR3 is TGCGCCAGCAGCGCGGACCGGGGAGAGACCCAGTACTTC. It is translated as CASSADRGETQYF.

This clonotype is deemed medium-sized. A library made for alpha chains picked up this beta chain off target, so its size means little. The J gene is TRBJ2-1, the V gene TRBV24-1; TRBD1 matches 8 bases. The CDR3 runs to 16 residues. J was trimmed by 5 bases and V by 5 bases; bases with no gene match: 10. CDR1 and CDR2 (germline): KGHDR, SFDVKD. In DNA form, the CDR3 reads TGTGCCACCAGTGGTCAGGGGGCGCGTGGTCACAATGAGCAGTTCTTC. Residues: CATSGQGARGHNEQFF.

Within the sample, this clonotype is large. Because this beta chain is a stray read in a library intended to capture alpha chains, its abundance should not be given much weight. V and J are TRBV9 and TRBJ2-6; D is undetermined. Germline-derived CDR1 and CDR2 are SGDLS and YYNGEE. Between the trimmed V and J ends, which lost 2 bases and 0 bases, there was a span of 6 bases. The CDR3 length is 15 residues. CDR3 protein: CASSVGDSGANVLTF. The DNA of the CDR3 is TGTGCCAGCAGCGTTGGGGACTCTGGGGCCAACGTCCTGACTTTC. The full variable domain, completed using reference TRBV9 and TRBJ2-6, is DSGVTQTPKHLITATGQRVTLRCSPRSGDLSVYWYQQSLDQGLQFLIQYYNGEERAKGNILERFSAQQFPDLHSELNLSSLELGDSALYFCASSVGDSGANVLTFGAGSRLTVL.

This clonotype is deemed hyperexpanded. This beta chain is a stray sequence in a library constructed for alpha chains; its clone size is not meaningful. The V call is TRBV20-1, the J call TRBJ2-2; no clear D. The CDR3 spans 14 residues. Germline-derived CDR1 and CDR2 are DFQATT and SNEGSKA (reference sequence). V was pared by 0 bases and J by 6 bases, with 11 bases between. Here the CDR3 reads CSARDNSGAGELFF. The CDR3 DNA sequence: TGCAGTGCTAGAGACAATAGTGGGGCCGGGGAGCTGTTTTTT.

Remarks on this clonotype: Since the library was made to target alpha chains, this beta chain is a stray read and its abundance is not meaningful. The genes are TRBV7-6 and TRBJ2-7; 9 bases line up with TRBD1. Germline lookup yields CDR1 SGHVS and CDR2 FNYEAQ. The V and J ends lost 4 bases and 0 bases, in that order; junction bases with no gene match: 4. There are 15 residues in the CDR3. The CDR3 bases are TGTGCCAGCAGCTCAGGACAGGGGACCTCCTACGAGCAGTACTTC. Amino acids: CASSSGQGTSYEQYF.

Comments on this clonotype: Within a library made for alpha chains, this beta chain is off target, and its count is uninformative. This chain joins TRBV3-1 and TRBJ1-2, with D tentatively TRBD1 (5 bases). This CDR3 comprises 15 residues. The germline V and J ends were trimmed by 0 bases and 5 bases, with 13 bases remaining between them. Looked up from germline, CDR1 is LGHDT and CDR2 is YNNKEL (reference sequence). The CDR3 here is CASSQDPGSAYGYTF. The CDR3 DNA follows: TGTGCCAGCAGCCAAGACCCAGGGTCCGCTTATGGCTACACCTTC.

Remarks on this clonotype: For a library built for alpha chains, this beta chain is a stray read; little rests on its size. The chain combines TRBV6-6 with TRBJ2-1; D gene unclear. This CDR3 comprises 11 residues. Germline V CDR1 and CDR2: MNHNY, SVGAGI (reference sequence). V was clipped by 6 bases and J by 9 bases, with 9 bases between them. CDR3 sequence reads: CASSPKSEQFF. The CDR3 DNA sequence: TGTGCCAGCAGCCCTAAAAGTGAGCAGTTCTTC.